The 26 T cell receptor beta chains below were found in one sample sequenced in a study of spatial heterogeneity in lung cancer. TCRdb re-called the 5' RACE reads through MiXCR, storing one row per CDR3 protein. The sample includes about 100,000 distinct CDR3 sequences, around 4.8% seen only once; the top ten take about 20%. Time point noted: sample taken at primary tumor resection. These TCRs are of unknown antigen specificity. Whole-study results and caveats: Within tumors, counts of expanded alpha and beta TCRs tracked tumor mutation counts.

The specimen comprised lung tumor tissue, sampled at surgery. The receptors were sampled from a male donor with early-stage non-small cell lung cancer.

At least ten counts were recorded for this clonotype. The J gene is TRBJ2-3, the V gene TRBV2; 13 positions match TRBD2. The J segment lost 2 bases and the V segment lost 5 bases, leaving 4 bases of the junction unmatched. The CDR3 is 16 residues long. In germline, CDR1 is SNHLY, CDR2 FYNNEI. CDR3 sequence: CASSSGLAGHTDTQYF. CDR3 nucleotides: TGTGCCAGCAGTTCGGGACTAGCGGGACACACAGATACGCAGTATTTT.

This clonotype occurred many times. The chain employs TRBV2 and TRBJ1-2, with 11 nucleotides matching TRBD1. Germline CDR1 and CDR2: SNHLY and FYNNEI. Losses at the gene ends were 6 bases for V and 5 bases for J; bases not matched to a gene: 5. The CDR3 runs to 14 residues. The CDR3: CASSPGQGVYGYTF. The CDR3 DNA reads as TGTGCCAGCAGCCCGGGACAGGGGGTTTATGGCTACACCTTC.

In its sample, this clonotype was seen many times. The rearrangement links TRBV4-1 to TRBJ2-1; D gene ambiguous. CDR3 length: 14 residues. Germline values: CDR1 MGHRA, CDR2 YSYEKL. Trimming left V 1 base short and J 5 bases short, with 9 bases between. In DNA, the CDR3 is TGCGCCAGCAGCCAAGTTTTAGGAAACAATGAGCAGTTCTTC. This gives the protein CASSQVLGNNEQFF.

J is TRBJ1-5 and V is TRBV20-1, with D unresolved. This CDR3 spans 13 amino acids. V gave up 5 bases and J gave up 4 bases, with 12 bases separating them. CDR1 and CDR2 (germline): DFQATT, SNEGSKA (reference sequence). The CDR3 is CSADRDVNQPQHF. The CDR3 DNA reads as TGCAGTGCTGACCGGGATGTGAATCAGCCCCAGCATTTT.

The sample holds many counts of this clonotype. The CDR3 DNA is TGTGCCAGCAGTCAACGGACTAATTCACCCCTCCACTTT. Protein: CASSQRTNSPLHF. The V and J genes are TRBV6-5 and TRBJ1-6; D is unclear. Germline V CDR1 and CDR2: MNHEY, SVGAGI. The CDR3 has 13 residues. The germline V and J ends were trimmed by 5 bases and 6 bases, with 8 bases remaining between them.

This clonotype was seen repeatedly, ten times or more. J is TRBJ1-1 and V is TRBV7-9; TRBD1 matches at 11 bases. V was clipped by 4 bases and J by 4 bases; unmatched bases: 14. Germline CDR1 and CDR2: SEHNR and FQNEAQ (reference sequence). There are 18 residues in the CDR3. This CDR3 reads CASSSGLRTGGGSTEAFF. The CDR3 DNA reads TGTGCCAGCAGCTCAGGACTTAGGACAGGGGGCGGGAGCACTGAAGCTTTCTTT.

This clonotype was observed at least ten times. This chain joins TRBV12-3 or TRBV12-4 and TRBJ2-7; D not certain. V was shortened by 9 bases and J by 2 bases, with 11 bases between the two germline ends. There are 12 residues in the CDR3. The CDR3 sequence is CASCRVPYEQYF. CDR3 DNA sequence: TGTGCCAGTTGCAGAGTTCCCTACGAGCAGTACTTC.

This clonotype was picked up many times. V usage is TRBV20-1 and J usage is TRBJ1-2, with 8 bases fitting TRBD1. The CDR3 runs to 13 residues. Germline CDR1 DFQATT, CDR2 SNEGSKA (reference sequence). The V segment lost 6 bases and the J segment 4 bases; nucleotides outside the gene matches: 7. The CDR3 region is CSAMGQAGYGYTF. In DNA form, the CDR3 reads TGCAGTGCAATGGGACAGGCTGGCTATGGCTACACCTTC.

Many counts were recorded for this clonotype. The genes are TRBV10-3 and TRBJ1-1, with 9 bases matching TRBD1. With 10 bases clipped from V and 3 bases from J, the junction kept 9 bases outside the gene matches. Germline V gene data show CDR1 as ENHRY and CDR2 as SYGVKD. This CDR3 has 14 amino acids. CDR3 DNA sequence: TGTGCCACACAACGGGACAGGGAGGACACTGAAGCTTTCTTT. It encodes CATQRDREDTEAFF.

A few counts support this clonotype. This rearrangement joins TRBV29-1 to TRBJ2-3; D gene uncertain. This CDR3 is 10 amino acids long. The germline V gene has CDR1 SQVTM and CDR2 ANQGSEA. V lost 5 bases and J lost 4, with 4 bases in between. CDR3 protein: CSVLPDTQYF. Written as DNA, the CDR3 is TGCAGCGTTTTGCCAGATACGCAGTATTTT.

This chain connects TRBV21-1 to TRBJ2-7; the table's D call of TRBD2 was not tested on the DNA. TRBV21-1 is assigned pseudogene status. CDR3 length: 13 residues. The CDR3 loop is CASSTRTSGVGNF. CDR3 nucleotide sequence: TGTGCCAGCAGCACCAGGACTAGCGGAGTTGGAAACTTC.

The sample holds many counts of this clonotype. The rearrangement links TRBV6-5 to TRBJ2-5; 14 bases match TRBD2. The V segment lost 6 bases and the J segment 5 bases; nucleotides outside the gene matches: 5. The length of the CDR3 is 15 residues. Germline V gene lookup returns CDR1 MNHEY and CDR2 SVGAGI. This CDR3 is CASRTSGRALETQYF. Written as DNA, the CDR3 is TGTGCCAGCAGGACTAGCGGGAGGGCCCTGGAGACCCAGTACTTC.

This clonotype was detected ten times or more. V gene TRBV5-1 combines with J gene TRBJ2-3; D may be TRBD2 (5 bases). V lost 0 bases and J lost 5, with 13 bases in between. This CDR3 spans 15 amino acids. Germline V gives CDR1 SGHRS, CDR2 YFSETQ. For the CDR3, the DNA is TGCGCCAGCAGCTTGGTCAGGACGGGGAAAGATACGCAGTATTTT. Its translation: CASSLVRTGKDTQYF.

The sample holds many counts of this clonotype. The chain has TRBV4-1 and TRBJ2-5; D unclear. The ends were cut back, 2 bases at V and 2 bases at J, with 24 bases in the middle. The germline V gene encodes CDR1 MGHRA and CDR2 YSYEKL. The CDR3 is made up of 19 amino acids. CDR3: CASSQSILPMTASQETQYF. The CDR3 nucleotides are TGCGCCAGCAGCCAAAGTATTTTGCCTATGACGGCCAGTCAAGAGACCCAGTACTTC.

At least ten counts were recorded for this clonotype. The chain uses TRBV24-1 and TRBJ2-3, with D hard to call. This CDR3 is built from 13 residues. Per germline, CDR1 KGHDR and CDR2 SFDVKD. V dropped 6 bases and J dropped 1 base, with 7 bases sitting between them. The CDR3 loop reads CATSRSGTDTQYF. The CDR3 DNA follows: TGTGCCACCAGTAGATCCGGCACAGATACGCAGTATTTT.

This clonotype occurred many times. The chain couples TRBV5-1 to TRBJ2-7, with 8 bases identical to TRBD2. The germline CDR1 and CDR2 sequences are SGHRS and YFSETQ. The V segment lost 2 bases and the J segment 2 bases; nucleotides outside the gene matches: 3. The CDR3 is made up of 14 amino acids. The CDR3 protein is CASSLLAEAYEQYF. CDR3 sequence (DNA): TGCGCCAGCAGCTTACTAGCGGAGGCCTACGAGCAGTACTTC.

In this sample, this clonotype turned up a few times. The genes are TRBV30 and TRBJ2-7; D unclear. The V end was cut by 2 bases, the J end by 0 bases, with 5 bases between. Germline CDR1 reads GTSNPN; CDR2 reads SVGIG (reference sequence). This CDR3 is built from 12 residues. Here the CDR3 DNA reads TGTGCCTGGAGTTCGGGCTCCTACGAGCAGTACTTC. The encoded protein is CAWSSGSYEQYF.

This clonotype was detected ten times or more. This sequence joins TRBV7-9 and TRBJ2-5, with 7 positions matching TRBD1. The CDR3 totals 13 residues. Germline V lookup: CDR1 SEHNR, CDR2 FQNEAQ (reference sequence). Trimming took 4 bases from V and 9 from J; bases not matched to a gene: 8. This CDR3 is CASSYVQGNAQYF. For the CDR3, the DNA is TGTGCCAGCAGCTATGTACAGGGGAATGCCCAGTACTTC.

This clonotype was seen repeatedly, ten times or more. This rearrangement joins TRBV7-9 to TRBJ1-1, with D perhaps TRBD1 (5 bases). Germline CDR1 and CDR2: SEHNR and FQNEAQ (reference sequence). CDR3 length: 12 residues. V lost 1 base, J lost 10 bases, and 10 bases lay in between. The CDR3 DNA reads TGTGCCAGCAGCTTAGTGGGGCAGGGAGCTTTCTTT. Amino acids: CASSLVGQGAFF.

At least ten counts were recorded for this clonotype. The J gene is TRBJ2-1, the V gene TRBV18; tentatively, D is TRBD2 (6 bases). Germline CDR1 and CDR2: KGHSH and LQKENI. The CDR3 runs to 13 residues. V was shortened by 6 bases and J by 8 bases, with 14 bases between the two germline ends. The chain's CDR3 is CASSTGSIDEQFF. CDR3 DNA: TGTGCCAGCTCTACCGGGAGTATCGATGAGCAGTTCTTC.

As regards this clonotype: Given a much more abundant clone one base away, this may be a read error. V usage is TRBV30 and J usage is TRBJ1-1; no reliable D call. Trimming shortened V by 5 bases and J by 7 bases, and 14 bases separated the two germline ends. Germline values: CDR1 GTSNPN, CDR2 SVGIG (reference sequence). CDR3 length: 12 amino acids. In DNA, the CDR3 is TGTGCCTGGGTGGGAGGCGACTATGAAGCTTTCTTT. The encoded protein is CAWVGGDYEAFF.

This clonotype was detected many times. The chain carries TRBV3-1 and TRBJ2-1; D call uncertain. Trimming pared 0 bases from V and 8 bases from J, leaving 8 bases between. This CDR3 comprises 13 residues. Germline V lookup: CDR1 LGHDT, CDR2 YNNKEL (reference sequence). CDR3: CASSQDRHHEQFF. CDR3 nucleotide sequence: TGTGCCAGCAGCCAAGATAGGCACCATGAGCAGTTCTTC.

Many counts were recorded for this clonotype. The chain has TRBV5-1 and TRBJ2-3; 7 bases are shared with TRBD1. Germline CDR1 is SGHRS and CDR2 is YFSETQ. The CDR3 length is 14 residues. V was clipped by 3 bases and J by 3 bases; unmatched bases: 4. CDR3 in DNA: TGCGCCAGCAGCTCGTCGGACAGGACAGATACGCAGTATTTT. This translates into CASSSSDRTDTQYF.

This clonotype was detected ten times or more. This chain connects TRBV2 to TRBJ2-1; D unclear. Deletions cut 7 bases from V and 7 bases from J, with 17 bases between. This CDR3 contains 14 residues. CDR1 and CDR2 (germline): SNHLY, FYNNEI. The CDR3 DNA follows: TGTGCCAGCAAGGAAACGACCTATAATAATGAGCAGTTCTTC. Its translation: CASKETTYNNEQFF.

This clonotype turned up a few times. The chain has TRBV13 and TRBJ1-1; TRBD1 might be the D (6 bases). The CDR3 contains 16 residues. With 5 bases removed from V and 0 bases from J, the gap between germline ends came to 16 bases. Germline values: CDR1 PRHDT, CDR2 FYEKMQ (reference sequence). CDR3 in amino acids: CASSPQGIFLNTEAFF. DNA for the CDR3: TGTGCCAGCAGCCCTCAGGGGATTTTCTTGAACACTGAAGCTTTCTTT. Drawing the rest from reference TRBV13 and TRBJ1-1, the complete variable domain is AAGVIQSPRHLIKEKRETATLKCYPIPRHDTVYWYQQGPGQDPQFLISFYEKMQSDKGSIPDRFSAQQFSDYHSELNMSSLELGDSALYFCASSPQGIFLNTEAFFGQGTRLTVV.

In its sample, this clonotype was seen many times. The rearrangement links TRBV28 to TRBJ2-1; D gene unclear. Trimming removed 7 bases from V and 8 bases from J, with 24 bases in between. Germline assignment: CDR1 MDHEN and CDR2 SYDVKM. CDR3 length equals 16 residues. CDR3 sequence: CASTPWRYPPNDEQFF. The CDR3 DNA is TGTGCCAGCACCCCATGGCGCTACCCCCCCAACGATGAGCAGTTCTTC. Filled out from reference TRBV28 and TRBJ2-1, the complete variable domain reads DVKVTQSSRYLVKRTGEKVFLECVQDMDHENMFWYRQDPGLGLRLIYFSYDVKMKEKGDIPEGYSVSREKKERFSLILESASTNQTSMYLCASTPWRYPPNDEQFFGPGTRLTVL.